This T cell receptor (beta chain) came from a study of identical twins. Notes on the study in general: Excess low generation probability was seen in twin-shared out-of-frame alpha sequences. Insertions were reduced in abundant cord blood beta clonotypes but not in memory repertoires.

This clonotype showed up just a few times. Antigen: not known. The ends were cut back, 5 bases at V and 5 bases at J, with 19 bases in the middle. CDR3 length: 16 residues. Germline V gives CDR1 KGHSH, CDR2 LQKENI. Each CDR3 protein is one row after TCRdb ran MiXCR on the 5' RACE reads. The repertoire holds 570,000 or so distinct CDR3 sequences, with just under 10% as singletons. The data were also submitted as part of a second study, on yellow fever vaccine responses in identical twins.

The material sequenced was PBMCs. The rearrangement uses TRBV18 and TRBJ2-1, with D maybe TRBD2 (5 bases). The sequence was collected from a woman between 18 and 29 years old in good health. CDR3 in DNA: TGTGCCAGCTCAGCCCAGAGCTTGACTACCGACAATGAGCAGTTCTTC. Protein sequence: CASSAQSLTTDNEQFF. The full variable domain, completed using reference TRBV18 and TRBJ2-1, is NAGVMQNPRHLVRRRGQEARLRCSPMKGHSHVYWYRQLPEEGLKFMVYLQKENIIDESGMPKERFSAEFPKEGPSILRIQQVVRGDSAAYFCASSAQSLTTDNEQFFGPGTRLTVL.